The sequence of this T cell receptor (beta chain) was determined in a study of T-cell reconstitution after alpha-beta-depleted transplantation in children. The CDR3 contains 14 residues. V was trimmed by 5 bases and J by 9 bases, leaving 17 bases between them. The TCRbeta library incorporated unique molecular identifiers. TCRdb processed the PCR reads anew with MiXCR; each CDR3 protein has one entry. The sample yields 600,000 to 700,000 distinct CDR3 sequences, around 17% seen once. The table lists this clonotype with many counts. Here the sequenced sample was PBMCs from the stem cell graft donor, taken from the stem cell graft. The V call is TRBV12-3 or TRBV12-4, the J call TRBJ1-5; the D gene is possibly TRBD1 (5 bases). This sequence originates from a human donor who donated a stem cell graft to a child with acute myeloid leukemia. This CDR3 reads CASSNWQGSRPQHF. The CDR3 region has the DNA TGTGCCAGCAGTAACTGGCAGGGATCCCGGCCCCAGCATTTT.